Sequencing of this T cell receptor beta chain was carried out in a study of blood T cell repertoires in COVID-19. Across the study: Donors in the United States, Italy and Spain gave samples during acute or convalescent COVID-19.

Germline V gene lookup returns CDR1 SGHVS and CDR2 FNYEAQ. V was clipped by 3 bases and J by 2 bases, with 10 bases between them. CDR3 length: 15 amino acids. The table lists this clone with a few counts. Original analysis: Cell counts per sample came from amplifying reference gene primers. TCRdb keeps only in-frame clones here, not all; method: immunoSEQ multiplex PCR. The V and J calls and clone size are taken from that table; D and trimming were inferred from the DNA. The sample has some 300,000 clones; around nine tenths are singletons. The origin of this receptor is a man between 65 and 85 years old with acute or convalescent COVID-19. Sequenced: peripheral blood. The genes are TRBV7-6 and TRBJ1-4, with no clear D. CDR3 sequence (DNA): TGTGCCAGCAGCTTGGGAGTAACTACTAATGAAAAACTGTTTTTT. This encodes CASSLGVTTNEKLFF.